The T cell receptor (beta chain) under discussion was sequenced for a study of T cells in Graves' hyperthyroidism and ophthalmopathy. What was amplified from RNA transcripts were TCR beta CDR3 regions. A set of HTBI primers served as the primers for a first-round RT-PCR of the TCR CDR3. TCRdb independently ran MiXCR on the multiplex PCR reads; one entry per CDR3 protein. The table lists 300,000 to 350,000 distinct CDR3 sequences, 15% to 20% of them singletons. This clonotype was picked up many times. The V gene lost 3 bases and the J gene lost 6 bases, with 15 bases spanning the gap. The germline V gene encodes CDR1 DFQATT and CDR2 SNEGSKA (reference sequence). There are 15 residues in the CDR3.

The specimen sequenced was blood. The receptor's source is a woman in her thirties or forties with Graves' ophthalmopathy. This chain links TRBV20-1 with TRBJ1-6; D is undetermined. CDR3 in amino acids: CSASLASAVNSPLHF. In DNA, the CDR3 is TGCAGTGCTAGCCTTGCAAGCGCGGTTAATTCACCCCTCCACTTT.